The 14 T cell receptor beta chains below come from one sample, sequenced in a study of post-analysis software for immune sequencing data. Their antigens remain unidentified. Unique molecular identifiers featured in each of the TCR beta cDNA libraries. TCRdb reprocessed the PCR reads via MiXCR and lists one record per CDR3 protein. The table lists 350,000 to 500,000 distinct CDR3 sequences, approximately 39% of them singletons. Findings of the study overall: TRBV5-6, TRBV5-1 and TRBV20-1 were among four to six TRBV segments more frequent in patients than controls.

The sample was blood. These receptors all come from a girl aged 2 to 10 with multiple sclerosis.

This clonotype turned up a few times. This chain links TRBV27 with TRBJ2-5; D is perhaps TRBD1 (5 bases). V was shortened by 8 bases and J by 4 bases, with 8 bases between the two germline ends. CDR3 size: 11 residues. Per germline, CDR1 MNHEY and CDR2 SMNVEV (reference sequence). CDR3: CASFQGETQYF. As DNA, the CDR3 is TGTGCCAGCTTTCAGGGAGAGACCCAGTACTTC.

The rearrangement joins TRBV10-3 to TRBJ1-1; D gene unclear. Trimming removed 3 bases at V and 1 base at J, with 12 bases between. Germline assignment: CDR1 ENHRY and CDR2 SYGVKD. CDR3 size: 15 residues. In DNA, the CDR3 is TGTGCCATCAGTGATGGTTGGGGAGGGAACACTGAAGCTTTCTTT. It yields the protein CAISDGWGGNTEAFF.

This clonotype showed up just a few times. The J gene is TRBJ2-1, the V gene TRBV9; 7 bases are shared with TRBD2. Looked up from germline, CDR1 is SGDLS and CDR2 is YYNGEE. Unmatched junction bases numbered 12, after V lost 3 bases and J lost 6 bases. The CDR3 loop spans 16 amino acids. This CDR3 is CASSGLGRPQLNEQFF. In DNA form, the CDR3 reads TGTGCCAGCAGCGGACTCGGGAGGCCGCAGCTCAATGAGCAGTTCTTC.

The chain links TRBV5-1 to TRBJ2-1, with 8 bases matching TRBD2. J lost 4 bases, V lost 2 bases, and 2 bases had no gene match. CDR1 is SGHRS, CDR2 YFSETQ, per germline. This CDR3 region has 14 residues. CDR3 sequence (DNA): TGCGCCAGCAGCTTCGGGGGGGTATACAATGAGCAGTTCTTC. As protein: CASSFGGVYNEQFF.

This rearrangement joins TRBV2 to TRBJ1-4; the D gene is possibly TRBD1 (5 bases). V was trimmed by 3 bases and J by 1 base, leaving 9 bases between them. CDR1 and CDR2 from the germline V gene are SNHLY and FYNNEI. The CDR3 spans 15 residues. This chain's CDR3 is CASSEGTRTNEKLFF. In DNA, the CDR3 is TGTGCCAGCAGTGAGGGGACGAGAACTAATGAAAAACTGTTTTTT.

This clonotype was recorded a few times. V is TRBV3-1 and J is TRBJ2-7; TRBD1 aligns across 7 bases. The CDR3 covers 14 residues. The germline V gene has CDR1 LGHDT and CDR2 YNNKEL (reference sequence). J lost 2 bases, V lost 7 bases, and 8 bases had no gene match. The CDR3 DNA reads TGTGCCAGCACCCGGGACAGCGGAACCTACGAGCAGTACTTC. Protein sequence: CASTRDSGTYEQYF.

This clonotype was seen a few times. This rearrangement joins TRBV28 to TRBJ2-7; 11 bases map to TRBD2. The CDR3 extends over 14 amino acids. Germline assignment: CDR1 MDHEN and CDR2 SYDVKM. J lost 4 bases, V lost 6 bases, and 5 bases had no gene match. CDR3 nucleotides: TGTGCCAGCAGACTAGCGGGAGTAATTTACGAGCAGTACTTC. It codes for CASRLAGVIYEQYF.

The chain has TRBV20-1 and TRBJ2-1; tentative D call: TRBD2 (6 bases). The CDR3 is 14 amino acids. Germline V CDR1 and CDR2: DFQATT, SNEGSKA (reference sequence). V was trimmed by 6 bases and J by 4 bases, leaving 16 bases between them. The DNA for the CDR3 is TGCAGTGCAGGCCCCAGCGGGCCTTACAATGAGCAGTTCTTC. It encodes CSAGPSGPYNEQFF.

This chain uses TRBV6-6 with TRBJ2-1, with TRBD2 as a possible D gene (6 bases). The V and J ends lost 7 bases and 0 bases respectively, with 10 bases between them. The CDR3 has 14 amino acids. The germline V gene has CDR1 MNHNY and CDR2 SVGAGI (reference sequence). CDR3 nucleotide sequence: TGTGCCAGCAAGGGAGGAGTCTCCTACAATGAGCAGTTCTTC. This translates into CASKGGVSYNEQFF.

The sample holds a few counts of this clonotype. The chain is built from TRBV7-2 and TRBJ1-4; D possibly corresponds to TRBD1 (5 bases). The CDR3 is made up of 14 amino acids. Trimming removed 1 base at V and 8 bases at J, with 11 bases between. Germline V gene lookup returns CDR1 SGHTA and CDR2 FQGNSA. The CDR3 sequence: CASSLVGEGEKLFF. CDR3 coding DNA: TGTGCCAGCAGCTTAGTGGGGGAAGGCGAAAAACTGTTTTTT.

This sequence joins TRBV6-5 and TRBJ1-2; D perhaps matches TRBD1 (5 bases). V was pared by 9 bases and J by 8 bases, with 16 bases between. CDR1 and CDR2 (germline): MNHEY, SVGAGI. This CDR3 has 12 residues. The CDR3 is CARPWGGGGYTF. Written as DNA, the CDR3 is TGTGCCAGGCCCTGGGGGGGTGGAGGCTACACCTTC.

About this clonotype itself: The junction does not match germline at one end; this may be a read error. The gene calls are TRBV7-9 and TRBJ2-1; TRBD1 aligns across 10 bases. The CDR3 loop spans 17 amino acids. The V gene's germline CDR1 is SEHNR and CDR2 FQNEAQ (reference sequence). The DNA of the CDR3 is TGTGCCAGCGGCTTAGCGCTAAGGGGACAGGGGAGCAATGAGCAGTTCTTC. Translating it yields CASGLALRGQGSNEQFF.

The V and J genes are TRBV5-1 and TRBJ1-1, with a tentative D call TRBD1 (6 bases). V was clipped by 2 bases and J by 4 bases, with 15 bases between them. This CDR3 comprises 15 residues. Germline CDR1 SGHRS, CDR2 YFSETQ. CDR3 DNA sequence: TGCGCCAGCAGCTTTGCAGGGGTGTTTACCACTGAAGCTTTCTTT. Amino acid sequence: CASSFAGVFTTEAFF.

The V and J genes are TRBV11-2 and TRBJ2-7, with TRBD1 identical over 12 bases. Per the germline V gene, CDR1 is SGHAT and CDR2 is FQNNGV. Trimming at V came to 0 bases and at J to 1 base, leaving 7 bases not matched to a gene. There are 18 residues in the CDR3. The CDR3 loop reads CASSLDGTGGGWSYEQYF. The CDR3 coding sequence is TGTGCCAGCAGCTTAGATGGGACAGGGGGCGGGTGGTCCTACGAGCAGTACTTC.